Each of the 26 T cell receptor beta chains below was sequenced from the same sample in a study of control samples from healthy donors and cancer patients. Here immunoSEQ multiplex PCR was the method, and the copy in TCRdb shows in-frame clones only, minus some. The sample includes some 130,000 clones, around 88% seen only once; the top ten take around 3.4%. Sequencing used blood. Receptors were obtained from a man aged 35 to 55 in good health.

The chain couples TRBV29-1 to TRBJ1-2, with D uncertain. Trimming stripped 7 bases from V and 2 bases from J, with 11 bases between. Looked up from germline, CDR1 is SQVTM and CDR2 is ANQGSEA. The CDR3 has 12 amino acids. The CDR3 DNA is TGCAGCGCTACCGACACGAACTATGGCTACACCTTC. It is translated as CSATDTNYGYTF. Combining the CDR3 with reference TRBV29-1 and TRBJ1-2 gives the whole variable domain SAVISQKPSRDICQRGTSLTIQCQVDSQVTMMFWYRQQPGQSLTLIATANQGSEATYESGFVIDKFPISRPNLTFSTLTVSNMSPEDSSIYLCSATDTNYGYTFGSGTRLTVV.

This chain uses TRBV3-1 (or the pseudogene TRBV3-2) with TRBJ1-3; 8 bases line up with TRBD1. Germline CDR1 and CDR2: LGHDT and YNNKEL (reference sequence). The ends lost 4 bases at V and 3 bases at J; junction bases unmatched: 8. The length of the CDR3 is 16 residues. This CDR3 is CASSPTGASIGNTIYF. The CDR3 region has the DNA TGTGCCAGCAGCCCGACAGGGGCCTCCATTGGAAACACCATATATTTT.

This chain uses TRBV6-4 with TRBJ2-2, with TRBD1 identical over 7 bases. CDR3 length equals 15 residues. CDR1 and CDR2 from the germline V gene are MRHNA and SNTAGT. V lost 3 bases, J lost 4 bases, and 5 bases stayed unmatched. As DNA, the CDR3 is TGTGCCAGCAGTGAAGAGGGGGCGAGCACCGGGGAGCTGTTTTTT. This codes for CASSEEGASTGELFF.

The CDR3 is CASSVVSMNTEAFF. The CDR3 nucleotides are TGTGCCAGCAGCGTAGTTTCCATGAACACTGAAGCTTTCTTT. The chain is built from TRBV9 and TRBJ1-1; D not resolved. V shed 0 bases and J shed 0 bases, with 6 bases lying between them. CDR3 length: 14 residues. The V gene's germline CDR1 is SGDLS and CDR2 YYNGEE.

This rearrangement joins TRBV11-3 to TRBJ2-1, with 10 bases matching TRBD2. The CDR3 is 15 residues long. Trimming cost V 4 bases and J 4 bases; bases outside gene matches: 4. The germline gives CDR1 SGHNT, CDR2 YENEEA. CDR3 amino acids: CASSSAGGPYNEQFF. The CDR3 DNA sequence: TGTGCCAGCAGCTCAGCGGGGGGGCCATACAATGAGCAGTTCTTC. The complete variable domain, with remaining parts taken from reference TRBV11-3 and TRBJ2-1, reads EAGVVQSPRYKIIEKKQPVAFWCNPISGHNTLYWYLQNLGQGPELLIRYENEEAVDDSQLPKDRFSAERLKGVDSTLKIQPAELGDSAVYLCASSSAGGPYNEQFFGPGTRLTVL.

This sequence joins TRBV30 and TRBJ2-2, with 10 positions matching TRBD2. V was clipped by 0 bases and J by 13 bases; unmatched bases: 20. The germline CDR1 and CDR2 sequences are GTSNPN and SVGIG (reference sequence). The CDR3 sequence is 18 residues long. In DNA, the CDR3 is TGTGCCTGGAGTGTTTTGGGTTGGTCTAGCGGGGGCCACGCCGGGCTGTTTTTT. It encodes CAWSVLGWSSGGHAGLFF.

The chain links TRBV25-1 to TRBJ2-4; a possible D gene is TRBD1 (6 bases). This CDR3 comprises 15 residues. CDR1 and CDR2 from the germline V gene are MGHDK and SYGVNS. V lost 2 bases to trimming and J lost 0 bases, with 8 bases between them. The CDR3: CASSEQGLAKNIQYF. Here the CDR3 DNA reads TGTGCCAGCAGTGAACAGGGGTTAGCCAAAAACATTCAGTACTTC.

The chain couples TRBV3-1 (or the pseudogene TRBV3-2) to TRBJ2-2, with D unclear. Germline CDR1 reads LGHDT; CDR2 reads YNNKEL (reference sequence). The CDR3 totals 14 residues. The V end lost 1 base, the J end lost 4 bases, and 7 bases lay between the germline ends. The CDR3 DNA reads TGTGCCAGCAGCCAAGTGTATAGCACCGGGGAGCTGTTTTTT. This encodes CASSQVYSTGELFF.

A remark on this clone: The DNA is left out, because the CDR3 cannot be placed on it with certainty; the CDR3 is given as TCRdb lists it. The chain employs TRBV24-1 and TRBJ2-7; the table's D call of TRBD1 was not tested on the DNA. Germline V gene data show CDR1 as KGHDR and CDR2 as SFDVKD. The CDR3 is 15 amino acids in total, end residues counted. The CDR3 sequence is CATSSSGQGAHEQYF.

The rearrangement links TRBV3-1 (or the pseudogene TRBV3-2) to TRBJ1-1; no definite D call. Germline V gene lookup returns CDR1 LGHDT and CDR2 YNNKEL (reference sequence). The CDR3 runs to 13 residues. V gave up 5 bases and J gave up 5 bases, with 12 bases separating them. This CDR3 reads CASSFGPGTEAFF. The CDR3 DNA sequence: TGTGCCAGCAGCTTCGGACCGGGTACTGAAGCTTTCTTT.

V usage is TRBV21-1 and J usage is TRBJ1-1. TRBV21-1 is a pseudogene locus. This CDR3 contains 13 residues. CDR3 nucleotide sequence: TGTGCCAGCAGCAAAAAAAACCTACCTCGAGCTTTCTTT. Translated, it gives CASSKKNLPRAFF.

The gene calls are TRBV10-3 and TRBJ2-7; a weak D match, TRBD2 (5 bases). This CDR3 is built from 13 residues. Germline V lookup: CDR1 ENHRY, CDR2 SYGVKD. Trimming cost V 6 bases and J 5 bases, with 14 bases left between them. The CDR3 region is CAIRPGGSDEQYF. The CDR3 bases are TGTGCCATCAGGCCGGGCGGGTCAGACGAGCAGTACTTC.

The chain couples TRBV24-1 to TRBJ2-1, with a tentative D call TRBD2 (7 bases). The V end lost 1 base, the J end lost 8 bases, and 14 bases lay between the germline ends. The germline V gene has CDR1 KGHDR and CDR2 SFDVKD. The length of the CDR3 is 15 residues. CDR3 in DNA: TGTGCCACCAGTGATTTAGGGGGGGTGGGCGATGAGCAGTTCTTC. Protein product: CATSDLGGVGDEQFF.

The chain recombines TRBV5-4 with TRBJ1-1, with D perhaps TRBD1 (5 bases). Trimming took off 4 bases at V and 5 bases at J, with 15 bases between the two ends. The CDR3 length is 14 residues. Germline CDR1 is SGHNT and CDR2 is YYREEE (reference sequence). In DNA, the CDR3 is TGTGCCAGCAGCCAGGGAAGAGAAAAAACTGAAGCTTTCTTT. It specifies CASSQGREKTEAFF.

The chain is built from TRBV25-1 and TRBJ2-7; unclear D gene. Germline CDR1 MGHDK, CDR2 SYGVNS. The CDR3 contains 12 residues. V dropped 4 bases and J dropped 3 bases, with 7 bases sitting between them. DNA of the CDR3: TGTGCCAGCAGTGGACGGGTCTACGAGCAGTACTTC. It translates to CASSGRVYEQYF.

This clone is a singleton in its sample. The chain couples TRBV5-8 to TRBJ1-2; D gene uncertain. The length of the CDR3 is 12 residues. Trimming pared 1 base from V and 8 bases from J, leaving 9 bases between. Looked up from germline, CDR1 is SGHTS and CDR2 is YDEGEE. DNA of the CDR3: TGTGCCAGCAGCTTGTCCCTTAGGGGCTACACCTTC. Residues: CASSLSLRGYTF.

This clone was recorded a few times. This chain uses TRBV24-1 with TRBJ1-2; D is unresolved. There are 15 residues in the CDR3. Germline V lookup: CDR1 KGHDR, CDR2 SFDVKD. V lost 5 bases to trimming and J lost 3 bases, with 15 bases between them. As DNA, the CDR3 is TGTGCCACCAGTGCGTCCTCAGGACGGTACTATGGCTACACCTTC. Protein product: CATSASSGRYYGYTF.

V usage is TRBV2 and J usage is TRBJ2-4, with no clear D. The CDR3 contains 12 residues. V gave up 3 bases and J gave up 8 bases, with 8 bases separating them. Germline-derived CDR1 and CDR2 are SNHLY and FYNNEI. The CDR3, as DNA: TGTGCCAGCAGTGATCGGCTGCACATTCAGTACTTC. Its translation is CASSDRLHIQYF.

The rearrangement links TRBV24-1 to TRBJ2-5, with D possibly matching TRBD1 (5 bases). V was trimmed by 2 bases and J by 2 bases, leaving 17 bases between them. This CDR3 comprises 17 residues. Germline V gene lookup returns CDR1 KGHDR and CDR2 SFDVKD. Here the CDR3 reads CATSDWGQGLRQETQYF. The DNA of the CDR3 is TGTGCCACCAGTGATTGGGGCCAGGGCTTGAGGCAAGAGACCCAGTACTTC.

The rearrangement uses TRBV20-1 and TRBJ1-5; weak D call: TRBD1 (6 bases). The CDR3 extends over 16 amino acids. The germline V and J ends were trimmed by 3 bases and 6 bases, with 21 bases remaining between them. Germline CDR1 DFQATT, CDR2 SNEGSKA (reference sequence). In nucleotides, the CDR3 is TGCAGTGCTAGTTCGGGGGGGCTATCGGGATTTCAGCCCCAGCATTTT. The encoded protein is CSASSGGLSGFQPQHF.

The V gene is TRBV4-1, the J gene TRBJ2-1, with 9 nucleotides matching TRBD2. The CDR3 has 14 residues. Looked up from germline, CDR1 is MGHRA and CDR2 is YSYEKL. Unmatched junction bases numbered 4, after V lost 3 bases and J lost 7 bases. CDR3 residues: CASSHSGGTNEQFF. The CDR3 coding sequence is TGCGCCAGCAGCCATAGCGGGGGCACGAATGAGCAGTTCTTC.

The chain joins TRBV19 to TRBJ1-2; D is possibly TRBD1 (6 bases). CDR3 size: 13 residues. The germline gives CDR1 LNHDA, CDR2 SQIVND (reference sequence). The germline V and J ends were trimmed by 8 bases and 8 bases, with 18 bases remaining between them. CDR3 sequence: CASRLGASMGYTF. DNA for the CDR3: TGTGCCAGTCGACTGGGGGCCTCGATGGGCTACACCTTC.

CDR3 in amino acids: CAWSGGPSRETQHF. CDR3 in DNA: TGTGCCTGGAGTGGAGGGCCTTCTCGGGAGACCCAGCATTTT. The chain carries TRBV30 and TRBJ1-5; D not resolved. Trimming left V 1 base short and J 11 bases short, with 18 bases between. The CDR3 totals 14 residues. The germline V gene encodes CDR1 GTSNPN and CDR2 SVGIG (reference sequence).

This chain connects TRBV5-4 to TRBJ2-3; tentative D call: TRBD1 (9 bases). With 0 bases removed from V and 5 bases from J, the gap between germline ends came to 28 bases. CDR1 and CDR2 from the germline V gene are SGHNT and YYREEE (reference sequence). The CDR3 totals 20 residues. CDR3 in amino acids: CASSLGGTGNRGGAQDTQYF. Here the CDR3 DNA reads TGTGCCAGCAGCTTGGGGGGGACAGGGAACCGGGGGGGGGCTCAAGATACGCAGTATTTT.

In its sample, this clone was seen once. The chain has TRBV30 and TRBJ1-4, with a tentative D call TRBD1 (5 bases). This CDR3 comprises 16 residues. Germline assignment: CDR1 GTSNPN and CDR2 SVGIG (reference sequence). Between the trimmed V and J ends, which lost 2 bases and 2 bases, there was a span of 15 bases. This CDR3 reads CAWSTSRGATNEKLFF. DNA for the CDR3: TGTGCCTGGAGTACATCACGGGGCGCGACTAATGAAAAACTGTTTTTT.

The rearrangement joins TRBV6-2 or TRBV6-3 to TRBJ2-1, with D perhaps matching TRBD1 (5 bases). The germline V gene has CDR1 MNHEY and CDR2 SVGEGT. The CDR3 has 16 residues. V lost 5 bases and J lost 0, with 14 bases in between. Written as DNA, the CDR3 is TGTGCCAGCAGTACCGGCCCCAGGGTCTCCTACAATGAGCAGTTCTTC. It is translated as CASSTGPRVSYNEQFF.